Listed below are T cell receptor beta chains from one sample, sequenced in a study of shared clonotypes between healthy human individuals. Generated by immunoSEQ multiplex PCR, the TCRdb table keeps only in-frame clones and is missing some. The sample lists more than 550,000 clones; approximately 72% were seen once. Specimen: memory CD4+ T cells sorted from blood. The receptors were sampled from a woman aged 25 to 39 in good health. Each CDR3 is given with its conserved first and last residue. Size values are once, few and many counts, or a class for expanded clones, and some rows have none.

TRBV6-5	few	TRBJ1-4	CASSFSSGAINEKLFF
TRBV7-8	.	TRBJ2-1	CASSFPGLAGVNEQFF
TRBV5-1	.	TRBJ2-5	CASSYVAGKQETQYF
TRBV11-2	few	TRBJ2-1	CASSSRAGADYNEQFF
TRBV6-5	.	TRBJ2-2	CASSYDRAFTGELFF
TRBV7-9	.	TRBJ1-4	CASSGARGGDEKLFF
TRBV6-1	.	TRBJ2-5	CASSILATGTQYF
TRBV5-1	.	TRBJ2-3	CASSSGTGVKDTQYF
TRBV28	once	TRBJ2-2	CATCLRGGELFF
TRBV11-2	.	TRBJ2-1	CASSLSLAGGEQFF